The 19 T cell receptor beta chains below come from one sample, sequenced in a study of cytomegalovirus exposure and HLA in healthy donors. Both 60 Vbeta primers and 13 Jbeta primers went into the PCR. Generated by immunoSEQ multiplex PCR, the TCRdb table keeps only in-frame clones and is missing some. This sample has 130,000 to 150,000 clones; about four fifths occur once, and the top ten carry around 2%. The source material was PBMCs. These receptors all come from a man aged 25-40 years in good health and CMV-seronegative.

This sequence joins TRBV12-5 and TRBJ1-5; perhaps TRBD1 as D (5 bases). In germline, CDR1 is LGHNT, CDR2 FRNRAP. This CDR3 has 18 amino acids. Trimming shortened V by 1 base and J by 4 bases, and 20 bases separated the two germline ends. CDR3 amino acids: CASGLEQVPRVCNQPQHF. As DNA, the CDR3 is TGTGCTAGTGGTTTGGAACAGGTGCCCAGGGTGTGTAATCAGCCCCAGCATTTT.

With respect to this clone: An end of the junction does not agree with germline; a read error may underlie this. The chain couples TRBV27 to TRBJ2-1, with 8 bases lining up with TRBD2. The CDR3 has 17 residues. CDR1 is MNHEY and CDR2 is SMNVEV in the germline V gene (reference sequence). The CDR3 DNA reads TGTGCCAGCAGTTCCACTACCCTAGGACTAGCTCCGGGGGAAGGGGTCTTC. It specifies CASSSTTLGLAPGEGVF.

The rearrangement uses TRBV19 and TRBJ1-2; D unresolved. With 6 bases removed from V and 6 bases from J, the gap between germline ends came to 14 bases. Germline CDR1 is LNHDA and CDR2 is SQIVND (reference sequence). This CDR3 has 13 amino acids. DNA of the CDR3: TGTGCCAGTAGCAATCGCCGGGTGGATGGCTACACCTTC. It encodes CASSNRRVDGYTF.

This clone was detected only a few times. The rearrangement links TRBV5-4 to TRBJ1-5, with D unclear. The CDR3 extends over 15 amino acids. Germline lookup yields CDR1 SGHNT and CDR2 YYREEE (reference sequence). V lost 4 bases to trimming and J lost 1 base, with 12 bases between them. DNA of the CDR3: TGTGCCAGCAGCCCTGGGAGGGAAAGCAATCAGCCCCAGCATTTT. Protein sequence: CASSPGRESNQPQHF.

The V and J genes are TRBV6-5 and TRBJ2-7; TRBD1 aligns across 10 bases. CDR1 and CDR2 from the germline V gene are MNHEY and SVGAGI. The CDR3 runs 15 residues. J lost 0 bases, V lost 6 bases, and 5 bases had no gene match. CDR3 coding DNA: TGTGCCAGCAGGACAAGGACAGGGGGCTCCTACGAGCAGTACTTC. It codes for CASRTRTGGSYEQYF.

This chain links TRBV19 with TRBJ2-3; tentative D call: TRBD2 (6 bases). V gave up 11 bases and J gave up 4 bases, with 13 bases separating them. This CDR3 contains 12 residues. CDR1 and CDR2 from the germline V gene are LNHDA and SQIVND (reference sequence). Here the CDR3 reads CACGVRPDTQYF. CDR3 DNA: TGTGCCTGCGGGGTGAGGCCAGATACGCAGTATTTT.

A note on this clone: Its ends do not fully match the called genes, so a read error is possible. This chain joins TRBV19 and TRBJ1-5, with D perhaps matching TRBD1 (6 bases). This CDR3 contains 14 residues. CDR1 LNHDA and CDR2 SQIVND come from the germline V gene (reference sequence). The CDR3 nucleotides are TGTGCCAGTACGGGGGGCGCTTGGGATCAGCCCCAGAATTTT. It translates to CASTGGAWDQPQNF.

J is TRBJ2-7 and V is TRBV2; 7 bases are a match to TRBD1. There are 15 residues in the CDR3. From germline, CDR1 is SNHLY and CDR2 FYNNEI. J lost 3 bases, V lost 3 bases, and 8 bases had no gene match. CDR3 sequence reads: CASSEGQSPYYEQYF. The CDR3 DNA follows: TGTGCCAGCAGTGAGGGACAGTCGCCCTACTACGAGCAGTACTTC.

The chain employs TRBV2 and TRBJ2-2, with 10 bases identical to TRBD1. Germline V lookup: CDR1 SNHLY, CDR2 FYNNEI. Trimming removed 8 bases from V and 5 bases from J; junction bases left unmatched: 5. The CDR3 is 14 residues long. CDR3 amino acids: CASGWTGGTGELFF. The CDR3 DNA reads as TGTGCCAGCGGGTGGACAGGGGGTACCGGGGAGCTGTTTTTT.

This clone was seen a single time. This sequence joins TRBV5-1 and TRBJ1-5; TRBD1 matches 7 bases. Germline assignment: CDR1 SGHRS and CDR2 YFSETQ. This CDR3 contains 15 residues. Unmatched junction bases numbered 4, after V lost 4 bases and J lost 0 bases. The CDR3 nucleotides read TGCGCCAGCAGCACTACAGGGGATAGCAATCAGCCCCAGCATTTT. This translates into CASSTTGDSNQPQHF.

CDR3 sequence: CASSVGSTWRTDTQYF. DNA of the CDR3: TGTGCCAGCAGCGTCGGCTCGACCTGGAGGACAGATACGCAGTATTTT. The chain links TRBV9 to TRBJ2-3, with a weak D call TRBD2 (5 bases). The germline V gene has CDR1 SGDLS and CDR2 YYNGEE. This CDR3 comprises 16 residues. Trimming cost V 2 bases and J 3 bases, with 16 bases left between them.

The chain recombines TRBV15 with TRBJ1-1; D unclear. The germline CDR1 and CDR2 sequences are LNHNV and YYDKDF (reference sequence). V lost 0 bases and J lost 0, with 11 bases in between. CDR3 length equals 16 residues. DNA of the CDR3: TGTGCCACCAGCAGAGATCCCCGAGGTTTGAACACTGAAGCTTTCTTT. Amino acid sequence: CATSRDPRGLNTEAFF.

The chain recombines TRBV28 with TRBJ2-1; TRBD1 might be the D (5 bases). With 6 bases removed from V and 0 bases from J, the gap between germline ends came to 12 bases. The CDR3 loop spans 15 amino acids. From germline, CDR1 is MDHEN and CDR2 SYDVKM. CDR3 in DNA: TGTGCCAGCAGGACAGCCTCTAGCTCCTACAATGAGCAGTTCTTC. Amino acid sequence: CASRTASSSYNEQFF.

The V call is TRBV18, the J call TRBJ2-7; TRBD2 is a possible D gene (5 bases). The ends were cut back, 3 bases at V and 0 bases at J, with 15 bases in the middle. The CDR3 has 16 amino acids. Germline V lookup: CDR1 KGHSH, CDR2 LQKENI. CDR3 in amino acids: CASSPNSGTHSYEQYF. The CDR3 DNA reads as TGTGCCAGCTCACCCAACAGCGGTACACACTCCTACGAGCAGTACTTC.

V is TRBV4-1 and J is TRBJ2-7; TRBD1 matches 7 bases. The CDR3 covers 15 residues. The V segment lost 3 bases and the J segment 6 bases; nucleotides outside the gene matches: 11. Germline loops: CDR1 MGHRA, CDR2 YSYEKL. The CDR3 nucleotides are TGCGCCAGCAGCCAGGTACCGGGACAGCGAGTCGAGCAGTACTTC. This sequence encodes CASSQVPGQRVEQYF.

J is TRBJ1-4 and V is TRBV28; 11 nucleotides agree with TRBD1. Per germline, CDR1 MDHEN and CDR2 SYDVKM. V was pared by 4 bases and J by 7 bases, with 5 bases of the junction left unmatched. This CDR3 region has 15 residues. CDR3: CASSSWGTGGEKLFF. Written as DNA, the CDR3 is TGTGCCAGCAGTTCCTGGGGGACAGGGGGTGAAAAACTGTTTTTT. The entire variable domain, with the rest obtained from reference TRBV28 and TRBJ1-4, is as follows: DVKVTQSSRYLVKRTGEKVFLECVQDMDHENMFWYRQDPGLGLRLIYFSYDVKMKEKGDIPEGYSVSREKKERFSLILESASTNQTSMYLCASSSWGTGGEKLFFGSGTQLSVL.

The rearrangement uses TRBV7-6 and TRBJ1-4; the match to TRBD1 covers 7 bases. The CDR3 totals 14 residues. The ends lost 5 bases at V and 2 bases at J; junction bases unmatched: 2. The V gene's germline CDR1 is SGHVS and CDR2 FNYEAQ. The CDR3 spells CASSRQGTNEKLFF. The CDR3 DNA reads TGTGCCAGCAGCCGACAGGGTACTAATGAAAAACTGTTTTTT. The variable domain in full, completed from reference TRBV7-6 and TRBJ1-4, reads GAGVSQSPRYKVTKRGQDVALRCDPISGHVSLYWYRQALGQGPEFLTYFNYEAQQDKSGLPNDRFSAERPEGSISTLTIQRTEQRDSAMYRCASSRQGTNEKLFFGSGTQLSVL.

The rearrangement links TRBV5-1 to TRBJ2-2, with 9 bases fitting TRBD2. This CDR3 is 15 amino acids long. The trim removed 7 bases at V and 5 bases at J, leaving 9 bases unmatched. CDR1 and CDR2 (germline): SGHRS, YFSETQ. Here the CDR3 reads CASRPVAGETGELFF. The CDR3 nucleotides read TGCGCCAGCCGCCCAGTAGCGGGAGAGACCGGGGAGCTGTTTTTT.

The rearrangement links TRBV5-1 to TRBJ2-5, with 7 bases lining up with TRBD1. The trim removed 2 bases at V and 1 base at J, leaving 5 bases unmatched. Per germline, CDR1 SGHRS and CDR2 YFSETQ. The CDR3 loop spans 15 amino acids. In DNA, the CDR3 is TGCGCCAGCAGCTTAACTCGGGACAGCCAAGAGACCCAGTACTTC. Encoded protein: CASSLTRDSQETQYF.